This T cell receptor beta chain emerged from a study of cytomegalovirus exposure and HLA in healthy donors. Looking at the study overall: Ancestry clustering placed around 81% of a few hundred genotyped donors in the Caucasian-associated cluster.

With 60 Vbeta and 13 Jbeta primers, the PCR was carried out. Profiling relied on immunoSEQ multiplex PCR, and the TCRdb table lists in-frame clones only, not all of them. The table has roughly 170,000 clones, about 80% seen once. Whole-study findings and limits: The classifier was said to identify cytomegalovirus status with high specificity and sensitivity. In a later analysis, TCR beta V- and J-gene trimming showed a link to a missense DCLRE1C variant. The authors listed around 150 TCR beta chains as cytomegalovirus-associated.

Of note for this clone: The antigen is undetermined.

CDR1 SEHNR and CDR2 FQNEAQ come from the germline V gene (reference sequence). Trimming removed 0 bases at V and 12 bases at J, with 15 bases between. This CDR3 region has 14 residues. Source material: PBMCs. This TCR was recovered from a man in his thirties or forties in good health and CMV-seropositive. The V gene is TRBV7-9, the J gene TRBJ2-1; tentatively, D is TRBD2 (7 bases). The CDR3 DNA reads as TGTGCCAGCAGCTTAGCGGGGGCGGGAGAAGGGCAGTTCTTC. The encoded protein is CASSLAGAGEGQFF.